These 17 T cell receptor beta chains originate from one sample sequenced in a study of siplizumab effects on memory and regulatory T cells. Using immunoSEQ multiplex PCR, the repertoire was profiled, and TCRdb retains in-frame clones only, with some absent. The repertoire includes 40,000 to 45,000 clones, more than 70% of them detected once, and 0.25% sits in the top ten. Material: naive CD4+ T cells sorted from blood. The receptors here all came from a human donor in good health.

This chain uses TRBV27 with TRBJ2-7; D perhaps matches TRBD2 (6 bases). The CDR3 covers 15 residues. From germline, CDR1 is MNHEY and CDR2 SMNVEV (reference sequence). Between the trimmed V and J ends, which lost 6 bases and 3 bases, there was a span of 18 bases. The CDR3: CASRRNQGSGYEQYF. The CDR3 nucleotides are TGTGCCAGCAGAAGAAACCAAGGTAGCGGCTACGAGCAGTACTTC.

CDR3 in DNA: TGTGCCATCAGTGTCTCGACTAGCGGGGGGGAGAATGAGCAGTTCTTC. It encodes CAISVSTSGGENEQFF. The rearrangement uses TRBV10-3 and TRBJ2-1; 14 positions agree with TRBD2. The CDR3 spans 16 residues. The V and J ends lost 4 bases and 7 bases, in that order; junction bases with no gene match: 6. CDR1 is ENHRY, CDR2 SYGVKD, per germline.

The chain links TRBV5-8 to TRBJ2-7; no reliable D call. V dropped 2 bases and J dropped 0 bases, with 12 bases sitting between them. The CDR3 sequence is 15 residues long. CDR1 is SGHTS, CDR2 YDEGEE, per germline. This CDR3 reads CASSFGQIISYEQYF. In nucleotides, the CDR3 is TGTGCCAGCAGCTTTGGGCAGATAATCTCCTACGAGCAGTACTTC.

This chain links TRBV27 with TRBJ2-7; 11 bases fit TRBD2. V trimming: 6 bases; J trimming: 6 bases; junction bases outside the gene matches: 7. Germline V gene lookup returns CDR1 MNHEY and CDR2 SMNVEV (reference sequence). The CDR3 consists of 14 residues. CDR3 residues: CASSAGLAGVEQYF. CDR3 in DNA: TGTGCCAGCAGCGCCGGACTAGCGGGCGTCGAGCAGTACTTC.

This chain links TRBV7-9 with TRBJ2-7, with D hard to call. V was shortened by 1 base and J by 3 bases, with 4 bases between the two germline ends. The germline V gene has CDR1 SEHNR and CDR2 FQNEAQ (reference sequence). This CDR3 is 12 amino acids long. CDR3 DNA sequence: TGTGCCAGCAGCTTAGACTTCTACGAGCAGTACTTC. It yields the protein CASSLDFYEQYF.

The V gene is TRBV5-8, the J gene TRBJ2-3; no clear D gene. The CDR3 is 16 amino acids. Germline CDR1 SGHTS, CDR2 YDEGEE. Trimming left V 3 bases short and J 3 bases short, with 17 bases between. The CDR3 spells CASSSLVQARTDTQYF. In DNA form, the CDR3 reads TGTGCCAGCAGCTCATTAGTTCAGGCGCGAACAGATACGCAGTATTTT.

This chain uses TRBV19 with TRBJ2-2; 13 bases fit TRBD2. CDR3 length equals 17 residues. Germline CDR1 reads LNHDA; CDR2 reads SQIVND (reference sequence). V trimming: 6 bases; J trimming: 0 bases; junction bases outside the gene matches: 4. The CDR3 spells CASSGLAGVTNTGELFF. The CDR3 region has the DNA TGTGCCAGTAGCGGACTAGCGGGAGTCACGAACACCGGGGAGCTGTTTTTT.

V is TRBV7-2 and J is TRBJ1-1; TRBD1 matches 7 bases. CDR3 length equals 17 residues. The J segment lost 0 bases and the V segment lost 8 bases, leaving 15 bases of the junction unmatched. Per germline, CDR1 SGHTA and CDR2 FQGNSA. The CDR3 sequence is CASLVSRDSFMNTEAFF. CDR3 coding DNA: TGTGCCAGCCTGGTAAGCCGGGACAGTTTTATGAACACTGAAGCTTTCTTT.

J is TRBJ1-2 and V is TRBV19; 7 positions match TRBD1. Trimming took 2 bases from V and 4 from J; bases not matched to a gene: 4. This CDR3 spans 14 amino acids. Germline CDR1 reads LNHDA; CDR2 reads SQIVND (reference sequence). CDR3 residues: CASSIWDRAYGYTF. CDR3 DNA sequence: TGTGCCAGTAGTATATGGGACAGAGCCTATGGCTACACCTTC.

J is TRBJ2-2 and V is TRBV6-1, with unresolved D. V dropped 2 bases and J dropped 3 bases, with 4 bases sitting between them. Germline assignment: CDR1 MNHNS and CDR2 SASEGT. This CDR3 is 13 amino acids long. The CDR3 DNA is TGTGCCAGCAGTGAAAGGTACACCGGGGAGCTGTTTTTT. Translated, it gives CASSERYTGELFF.

V gene TRBV2 combines with J gene TRBJ2-2, with 9 nucleotides matching TRBD1. Germline loops: CDR1 SNHLY, CDR2 FYNNEI. The V gene end was trimmed by 8 bases and the J gene end by 7 bases; junction bases not matched to a gene: 8. This CDR3 has 14 residues. The CDR3 is CASWDRDGIGELFF. In DNA, the CDR3 is TGTGCCAGCTGGGACAGGGATGGGATCGGGGAGCTGTTTTTT.

The V call is TRBV4-1, the J call TRBJ2-5; no clear D. Germline CDR1 reads MGHRA; CDR2 reads YSYEKL. V lost 1 base and J lost 4, with 7 bases in between. This CDR3 comprises 13 residues. The CDR3: CASSQVVLETQYF. CDR3 nucleotide sequence: TGCGCCAGCAGCCAAGTCGTGTTAGAGACCCAGTACTTC.

The V and J genes are TRBV6-5 and TRBJ2-3; D possibly corresponds to TRBD2 (7 bases). The CDR3 spans 14 residues. V was shortened by 5 bases and J by 3 bases, with 12 bases between the two germline ends. In germline, CDR1 is MNHEY, CDR2 SVGAGI. This CDR3 reads CASSRGGATDTQYF. The CDR3 nucleotides are TGTGCCAGCAGTCGTGGGGGGGCGACAGATACGCAGTATTTT.

The V and J genes are TRBV28 and TRBJ2-2, with D perhaps TRBD1 (5 bases). V was shortened by 7 bases and J by 0 bases, with 12 bases between the two germline ends. The CDR3 is 15 residues long. Germline values: CDR1 MDHEN, CDR2 SYDVKM. DNA of the CDR3: TGTGCCAGCAAAGGGGCGGACACGAACACCGGGGAGCTGTTTTTT. It encodes CASKGADTNTGELFF.

The chain is built from TRBV29-1 and TRBJ1-1; D is unclear. Looked up from germline, CDR1 is SQVTM and CDR2 is ANQGSEA. CDR3 length equals 12 residues. The V end was cut by 4 bases, the J end by 1 base, with 7 bases between. The CDR3 DNA is TGCAGCGTTGGGACCGCGAACACTGAAGCTTTCTTT. The encoded protein is CSVGTANTEAFF. Full variable domain (missing parts from reference TRBV29-1 and TRBJ1-1): SAVISQKPSRDICQRGTSLTIQCQVDSQVTMMFWYRQQPGQSLTLIATANQGSEATYESGFVIDKFPISRPNLTFSTLTVSNMSPEDSSIYLCSVGTANTEAFFGQGTRLTVV.

J is TRBJ2-5 and V is TRBV11-3; 8 positions match TRBD1. CDR1 is SGHNT and CDR2 is YENEEA in the germline V gene. J gave up 5 bases and V 1 base, and 6 bases lay outside the gene matches. This CDR3 contains 15 residues. The CDR3 DNA sequence: TGTGCCAGCAGCTTAGGACAGGGGTTACGGGAGACCCAGTACTTC. It encodes CASSLGQGLRETQYF.

The chain is built from TRBV25-1 and TRBJ2-3; 8 bases are a match to TRBD2. Germline assignment: CDR1 MGHDK and CDR2 SYGVNS. V trimming: 2 bases; J trimming: 8 bases; junction bases outside the gene matches: 9. The CDR3 runs 15 residues. This CDR3 reads CASSEGGLSGGTQYF. CDR3 in DNA: TGTGCCAGCAGTGAAGGCGGGTTAAGCGGGGGTACGCAGTATTTT.